The 15 T cell receptor beta chains below come from one sample, sequenced in a study of beta chain features in type 1 diabetes. The study reverse transcribed the entire isolated RNA, so it sequenced expressed TCRB transcripts. Generated by immunoSEQ multiplex PCR, the TCRdb table keeps only in-frame clones and is missing some. The repertoire holds 300,000 to 450,000 clones, around 19% seen once, with 0.035% to 0.05% in the top ten. The source material was naive CD4+ T cells from blood. These receptors all stem from a woman between 18 and 29 years old in good health.

This clone was counted a few times. V gene TRBV9 combines with J gene TRBJ2-7; TRBD1 might be the D (6 bases). The CDR3 length is 16 residues. With 0 bases removed from V and 3 bases from J, the gap between germline ends came to 16 bases. Looked up from germline, CDR1 is SGDLS and CDR2 is YYNGEE. CDR3 bases: TGTGCCAGCAGCGTAGACCCAGCAGGGGCGAACTACGAGCAGTACTTC. Amino acid sequence: CASSVDPAGANYEQYF.

The sample holds a few counts of this clone. The rearrangement uses TRBV7-9 and TRBJ2-3; TRBD1 aligns across 9 bases. The V segment lost 5 bases and the J segment 4 bases; nucleotides outside the gene matches: 10. Looked up from germline, CDR1 is SEHNR and CDR2 is FQNEAQ (reference sequence). The CDR3 spans 16 residues. For the CDR3, the DNA is TGTGCCAGCAGCCTACAGGGGGCAGTAAGGGCAGATACGCAGTATTTT. This gives the protein CASSLQGAVRADTQYF.

This clone turned up a few times. The chain carries TRBV14 and TRBJ1-2, with D unresolved. This CDR3 comprises 13 residues. In germline, CDR1 is SGHDN, CDR2 FVKESK. V was cut by 1 base and J by 5 bases, with 8 bases left in between. The CDR3 protein is CASSQVPLYGYTF. CDR3 bases: TGTGCCAGCAGCCAAGTCCCCCTTTATGGCTACACCTTC.

The chain uses TRBV5-5 and TRBJ2-7; 10 bases are a match to TRBD1. V trimming: 5 bases; J trimming: 5 bases; junction bases outside the gene matches: 7. Per germline, CDR1 SGHKS and CDR2 YYEKEE (reference sequence). This CDR3 has 14 amino acids. CDR3 sequence reads: CASRHPGQGNEQYF. The CDR3 DNA reads TGTGCCAGCAGGCATCCGGGACAGGGGAACGAGCAGTACTTC.

The gene calls are TRBV7-2 and TRBJ2-3; 7 nucleotides match TRBD2. Germline assignment: CDR1 SGHTA and CDR2 FQGNSA. The CDR3 sequence is 16 residues long. The J segment lost 2 bases and the V segment lost 4 bases, leaving 9 bases of the junction unmatched. The CDR3 nucleotides are TGTGCCAGCAGCTCCCTAGTGGCGGGGGACACAGATACGCAGTATTTT. Amino acid sequence: CASSSLVAGDTDTQYF.

Here the CDR3 reads CAWSMAGPLGYTF. The CDR3 DNA follows: TGTGCCTGGAGTATGGCAGGCCCTTTAGGCTACACCTTC. The V and J genes are TRBV30 and TRBJ1-2; no clear D gene. Trimming stripped 2 bases from V and 8 bases from J, with 15 bases between. Looked up from germline, CDR1 is GTSNPN and CDR2 is SVGIG (reference sequence). The CDR3 runs to 13 residues. Full variable domain (rest looked up from reference TRBV30 and TRBJ1-2): SQTIHQWPATLVQPVGSPLSLECTVEGTSNPNLYWYRQAAGRGLQLLFYSVGIGQISSEVPQNLSASRPQDRQFILSSKKLLLSDSGFYLCAWSMAGPLGYTFGSGTRLTVV.

V usage is TRBV18 and J usage is TRBJ2-5; tentative D call: TRBD1 (6 bases). Germline V gene data show CDR1 as KGHSH and CDR2 as LQKENI. V shed 3 bases and J shed 2 bases, with 10 bases lying between them. This CDR3 has 14 amino acids. CDR3 in DNA: TGTGCCAGCTCACCCAGGACAGCTCAAGAGACCCAGTACTTC. Its protein is CASSPRTAQETQYF.

This clone has only a few counts. V usage is TRBV30 and J usage is TRBJ2-5; D possibly corresponds to TRBD1 (6 bases). CDR3 size: 17 residues. Germline V gives CDR1 GTSNPN, CDR2 SVGIG (reference sequence). The germline V and J ends were trimmed by 2 bases and 5 bases, with 24 bases remaining between them. Here the CDR3 reads CAWSTSTGLGMHETQYF. CDR3 bases: TGTGCCTGGAGTACCTCGACAGGTCTGGGGATGCACGAGACCCAGTACTTC. Drawing the rest from reference TRBV30 and TRBJ2-5, the complete variable domain is SQTIHQWPATLVQPVGSPLSLECTVEGTSNPNLYWYRQAAGRGLQLLFYSVGIGQISSEVPQNLSASRPQDRQFILSSKKLLLSDSGFYLCAWSTSTGLGMHETQYFGPGTRLLVL.

This rearrangement joins TRBV29-1 to TRBJ2-5; D uncertain. This CDR3 has 12 residues. Trimming removed 1 base from V and 5 bases from J, with 8 bases in between. From germline, CDR1 is SQVTM and CDR2 ANQGSEA. The CDR3: CSVEGSAETQYF. The CDR3 nucleotides are TGCAGCGTTGAAGGGAGTGCGGAGACCCAGTACTTC. Combining the CDR3 with reference TRBV29-1 and TRBJ2-5 gives the whole variable domain SAVISQKPSRDICQRGTSLTIQCQVDSQVTMMFWYRQQPGQSLTLIATANQGSEATYESGFVIDKFPISRPNLTFSTLTVSNMSPEDSSIYLCSVEGSAETQYFGPGTRLLVL.

This clone has just a few counts. The CDR3 nucleotides are TGTGCCAGTACCGCACGACGGGTAGGTGGGAATGAGCAGTTCTTC. It yields the protein CASTARRVGGNEQFF. V is TRBV19 and J is TRBJ2-1; D not resolved. The V end was cut by 7 bases, the J end by 7 bases, with 20 bases between. CDR1 is LNHDA, CDR2 SQIVND, per germline (reference sequence). This CDR3 is built from 15 residues.

This clone was found a few times. Other DNA sequences within the sample encode an identical CDR3. The chain recombines TRBV7-9 with TRBJ1-5, with a weak D call TRBD1 (6 bases). This CDR3 region has 15 residues. Looked up from germline, CDR1 is SEHNR and CDR2 is FQNEAQ (reference sequence). The V gene lost 1 base and the J gene lost 5 bases, with 12 bases spanning the gap. Here the CDR3 DNA reads TGTGCCAGCAGCTTAGGGGGGCAGGGACATCAGCCCCAGCATTTT. Encoded protein: CASSLGGQGHQPQHF.

J is TRBJ2-7 and V is TRBV30; 12 positions match TRBD1. This CDR3 is built from 14 residues. CDR1 is GTSNPN and CDR2 is SVGIG in the germline V gene (reference sequence). J lost 5 bases, V lost 2 bases, and 4 bases had no gene match. The CDR3 here is CAWSQGTGGDEQYF. CDR3 coding DNA: TGTGCCTGGAGTCAGGGGACAGGGGGCGACGAGCAGTACTTC.

The chain recombines TRBV18 with TRBJ1-1; 8 nucleotides align to TRBD1. The trim removed 3 bases at V and 0 bases at J, leaving 0 bases unmatched. Germline V gene sequence: CDR1 KGHSH, CDR2 LQKENI. This CDR3 spans 14 amino acids. The CDR3 loop is CASSPGQVNTEAFF. In DNA, the CDR3 is TGTGCCAGCTCACCGGGACAGGTGAACACTGAAGCTTTCTTT.

The chain has TRBV2 and TRBJ2-2, with 7 bases aligning to TRBD1. The CDR3 runs 16 residues. Looked up from germline, CDR1 is SNHLY and CDR2 is FYNNEI. The V and J ends lost 5 bases and 6 bases, in that order; junction bases with no gene match: 12. The CDR3 is CASSLDTTGKAGELFF. DNA of the CDR3: TGTGCCAGCAGTCTAGATACGACAGGGAAGGCCGGGGAGCTGTTTTTT.

This clone has only a few counts. The genes are TRBV21-1 and TRBJ1-1; the table names TRBD1, a call not compared with the DNA. TRBV21-1 is labeled a pseudogene. CDR3 length equals 15 residues. The CDR3: CASSKGEGANTEAFF. CDR3 DNA sequence: TGTGCCAGCAGCAAAGGGGAAGGGGCGAACACTGAAGCTTTCTTT.